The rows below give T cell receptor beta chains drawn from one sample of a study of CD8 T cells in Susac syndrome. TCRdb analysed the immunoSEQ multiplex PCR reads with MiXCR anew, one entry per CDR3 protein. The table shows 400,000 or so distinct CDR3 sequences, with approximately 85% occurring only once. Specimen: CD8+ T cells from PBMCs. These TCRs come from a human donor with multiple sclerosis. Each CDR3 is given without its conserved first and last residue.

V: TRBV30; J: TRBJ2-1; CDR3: AWTPVGPPQRGEQF
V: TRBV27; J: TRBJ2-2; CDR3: ASSSKDTGELF
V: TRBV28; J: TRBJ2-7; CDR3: ASGGLAGASSYEQY
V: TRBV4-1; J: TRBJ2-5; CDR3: ASSQIGEGETQY
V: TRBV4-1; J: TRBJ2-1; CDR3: ASSHAQEYNEQF
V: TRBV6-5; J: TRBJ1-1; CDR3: ASSQGTEGNTEAF
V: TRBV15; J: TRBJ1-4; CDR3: ATSRDRDFNEKLF
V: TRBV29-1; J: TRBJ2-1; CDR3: SVENLRLADYNEQF
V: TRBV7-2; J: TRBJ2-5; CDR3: ASSYQEYQETQY
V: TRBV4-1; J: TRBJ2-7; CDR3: ASSQEGEQY
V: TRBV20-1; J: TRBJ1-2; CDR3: SATGAYGYT
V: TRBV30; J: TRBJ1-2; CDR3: AWSVQAGYGYT
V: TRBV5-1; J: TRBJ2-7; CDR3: ASSSRELYEQY
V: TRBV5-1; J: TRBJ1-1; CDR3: ASSFRPTGGDTEAF
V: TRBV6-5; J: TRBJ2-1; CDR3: ASSYSVDPRGDNEQF
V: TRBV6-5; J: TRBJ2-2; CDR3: ASSYSFGSFNTGELF
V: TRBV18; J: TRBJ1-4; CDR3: ASSPSTGDNEKLF
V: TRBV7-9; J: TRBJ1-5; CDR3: ASSFSSAYSNQPQH